This TCR beta chain was found in a study of blood T cell repertoires in COVID-19. There are 15 residues in the CDR3. Trimming cost V 0 bases and J 2 bases, with 11 bases left between them. Per germline, CDR1 SGHTA and CDR2 FQGNSA. This table comes from immunoSEQ multiplex PCR, and its TCRdb copy is limited to in-frame clones, with some not included. The data hold some 200,000 clones, with about 91% observed a single time. The receptor comes from a woman aged 18-30 years who had recovered from COVID-19. The chain employs TRBV7-2 and TRBJ2-7; D is possibly TRBD1 (6 bases). The specimen was PBMCs or T cells enriched from blood (not recorded which). CDR3 protein: CASSLAPQGTYEQYF. The CDR3 DNA follows: TGTGCCAGCAGCTTAGCCCCCCAGGGGACCTACGAGCAGTACTTC.